Listed below are T cell receptor beta chains from one sample, sequenced in a study of vaccination and CD4 T cells after COVID-19. For these TCRs, the target antigens are not known. MiXCR was run by TCRdb on the PCR reads, yielding one entry per CDR3 protein. The sample holds around 20,000 distinct CDR3 sequences, less than 55% seen once. This material consisted of CD4+ T cells from blood, cultured in vitro, taken before SARS-CoV-2 vaccination. These receptors were taken from a human donor who had recovered from COVID-19. Each CDR3 is given with its conserved first and last residue. The D gene is left open where the match is weak. Clone size is given for some rows only: seen once, a few or many times, or a class if the clone is expanded.

>NA|NA|TRBJ2-7|TRBV19
CASSISTGEQYF
TGTGCCAGTAGTATCTCTACCGGCGAGCAGTACTTC
>NA|NA|TRBJ2-5|TRBV11-2
CASSFGGETQYF
TGTGCCAGCAGCTTTGGGGGAGAGACCCAGTACTTC
>NA|NA|TRBJ2-7|TRBV9
CASSVAPRAYEQYF
TGTGCCAGCAGCGTAGCCCCGAGGGCCTACGAGCAGTACTTC
>NA|NA|TRBJ2-5|TRBV5-1
CASRPDSRETQYF
TGCGCCAGCAGACCCGACTCCAGGGAGACCCAGTACTTC
>NA|TRBD1|TRBJ1-2|TRBV28
CASRTTGGPYGYTF
TGTGCCAGCAGGACGACAGGGGGACCTTATGGCTACACCTTC
>NA|NA|TRBJ2-7|TRBV9
CASSATRSSYEQYF
TGTGCCAGCAGCGCCACCAGGAGCTCCTACGAGCAGTACTTC
>NA|NA|TRBJ1-5|TRBV20-1
CSARGGGDQPQHF
TGCAGTGCTAGGGGCGGGGGTGATCAGCCCCAGCATTTT
>NA|NA|TRBJ2-2|TRBV6-2/TRBV6-3
CASSWTAANTGELFF
TGTGCCAGCAGTTGGACAGCGGCGAACACCGGGGAGCTGTTTTTT
>NA|NA|TRBJ2-2|TRBV7-2
CASSRRNTGELFF
TGTGCCAGCAGCCGGAGAAACACCGGGGAGCTGTTTTTT
>few|NA|TRBJ1-6|TRBV20-1
CSASRGFDNSPLHF
TGCAGTGCTAGTAGGGGATTTGATAATTCACCCCTCCACTTT
>few|NA|TRBJ2-3|TRBV28
CASKGLRATDTQYF
TGTGCCAGCAAGGGCCTTCGAGCCACAGATACGCAGTATTTT
>NA|TRBD1|TRBJ2-7|TRBV20-1
CSAISPRQGSYEQYF
TGCAGTGCTATCAGCCCCCGACAGGGTAGCTACGAGCAGTACTTC
>few|NA|TRBJ2-7|TRBV7-9
CASSANSYEQYF
TGTGCCAGCAGCGCAAACAGCTACGAGCAGTACTTC
>NA|NA|TRBJ2-7|TRBV7-9
CASSPPGPYEQYF
TGTGCCAGCAGCCCACCCGGGCCCTACGAGCAGTACTTC
>once|TRBD1|TRBJ1-2|TRBV28
CASSTRQGGYGYTF
TGTGCCAGCAGTACCCGACAGGGTGGCTATGGCTACACCTTC
>NA|NA|TRBJ2-4|TRBV6-4
CASNRQVRAKNIQYF
TGTGCCAGCAACCGACAGGTAAGGGCCAAAAACATTCAGTACTTC
>NA|NA|TRBJ1-5|TRBV18
CASSPFGPGPQHF
TGTGCCAGCTCACCATTTGGCCCCGGGCCCCAGCATTTT
>NA|NA|TRBJ2-3|TRBV19
CASRGFVTDTQYF
TGTGCCAGTAGAGGGTTTGTCACAGATACGCAGTATTTT
>few|NA|TRBJ1-2|TRBV15
CATSRVAGGYTF
TGTGCCACCAGCAGAGTGGCGGGTGGCTACACCTTC
>NA|TRBD2|TRBJ2-2|TRBV6-1
CASSWAGVNTGELFF
TGTGCCAGCAGCTGGGCGGGAGTGAACACCGGGGAGCTGTTTTTT
>NA|NA|TRBJ1-5|TRBV2
CASSEEQDNQPQHF
TGTGCCAGCAGTGAAGAACAGGATAATCAGCCCCAGCATTTT
>NA|TRBD2|TRBJ2-1|TRBV24-1
CATSDNGLAGRLGWEQFF
TGTGCCACCAGTGACAATGGACTAGCAGGACGCCTCGGGTGGGAGCAGTTCTTC
>NA|NA|TRBJ1-1|TRBV20-1
CSARGAEKAFF
TGCAGTGCTAGAGGGGCCGAGAAGGCTTTCTTT
>NA|TRBD2|TRBJ2-3|TRBV6-2/TRBV6-3
CASSYSLKGTRRDTDTQYF
TGTGCCAGCAGTTACTCTTTAAAAGGGACTAGAAGGGACACAGATACGCAGTATTTT
>NA|NA|TRBJ2-7|TRBV27
CASRTDTGPYEQYF
TGTGCCAGCAGGACGGATACAGGGCCCTACGAGCAGTACTTC
>few|TRBD2|TRBJ2-3|TRBV7-9
CASSYPSGGGTDTQYF
TGTGCCAGCAGCTACCCCTCGGGGGGGGGCACAGATACGCAGTATTTT
>few|TRBD1|TRBJ1-5|TRBV27
CASSRQGAGNQPQHF
TGTGCCAGCAGTCGACAGGGGGCGGGTAATCAGCCCCAGCATTTT
>few|TRBD2|TRBJ2-3|TRBV20-1
CSARDPTSGPIDTQYF
TGCAGTGCTAGAGACCCGACTAGCGGGCCCATCGATACGCAGTATTTT
>NA|NA|TRBJ2-1|TRBV10-1
CASGESTGVGYNEQFF
TGCGCCAGCGGTGAGTCAACGGGAGTAGGCTACAATGAGCAGTTCTTC
>NA|NA|TRBJ2-6|TRBV6-5
CASSYFGYGANVLTF
TGTGCCAGCAGTTACTTCGGGTACGGGGCCAACGTCCTGACTTTC
>few|TRBD1|TRBJ2-5|TRBV5-4
CASSLWTGGSETQYF
TGTGCCAGCAGCTTGTGGACAGGGGGCTCAGAGACCCAGTACTTC
>NA|TRBD2|TRBJ2-3|TRBV19
CASSRLAGVSDTQYF
TGTGCCAGTAGTCGGCTAGCGGGAGTATCAGATACGCAGTATTTT
>few|NA|TRBJ2-5|TRBV7-3
CASSLSSSVGAQETQYF
TGTGCCAGCAGCTTGTCTAGCTCCGTGGGGGCCCAAGAGACCCAGTACTTC
>few|NA|TRBJ2-7|TRBV20-1
CSAGPGDEQYF
TGCAGTGCTGGGCCGGGAGACGAGCAGTACTTC
>NA|NA|TRBJ1-2|TRBV2
CASSIAGGSGGYTF
TGTGCCAGCAGCATAGCGGGGGGCTCTGGTGGCTACACCTTC
>NA|NA|TRBJ1-6|TRBV19
CASSIVRGNSPLHF
TGTGCCAGTAGTATAGTCCGCGGTAATTCACCCCTCCACTTT
>NA|TRBD1|TRBJ2-2|TRBV20-1
CSARVAGGTTGELFF
TGCAGTGCTAGAGTGGCAGGGGGTACCACCGGGGAGCTGTTTTTT
>NA|NA|TRBJ1-1|TRBV19
CASSIDRGSTEAFF
TGTGCCAGTAGTATAGATCGAGGGTCCACTGAAGCTTTCTTT
>NA|NA|TRBJ2-2|TRBV7-8
CASRPRRDNTGELFF
TGTGCCAGCAGACCCAGGAGAGATAACACCGGGGAGCTGTTTTTT
>NA|TRBD1|TRBJ1-1|TRBV12-3/TRBV12-4
CASSFPTGAGAKNTEAFF
TGTGCCAGCAGTTTCCCAACAGGGGCCGGAGCTAAAAACACTGAAGCTTTCTTT
>few|TRBD2|TRBJ2-1|TRBV7-3
CASSQRLAGGNEQFF
TGTGCCAGCAGTCAAAGACTAGCGGGGGGGAATGAGCAGTTCTTC
>NA|TRBD1|TRBJ1-6|TRBV2
CASRAQTGRAPLHF
TGTGCCAGCAGGGCCCAGACAGGGCGGGCACCCCTCCACTTT
>NA|NA|TRBJ2-5|TRBV20-1
CSTSKFQETQYF
TGCAGTACATCTAAGTTCCAAGAGACCCAGTACTTC
>NA|NA|TRBJ2-5|TRBV5-1
CASSSDTWQETQYF
TGCGCCAGCAGCAGCGACACATGGCAAGAGACCCAGTACTTC
>NA|NA|TRBJ2-1|TRBV2
CASSDRLLSNEQFF
TGTGCCAGCAGTGATCGGCTTCTTTCCAATGAGCAGTTCTTC
>NA|TRBD1|TRBJ2-4|TRBV18
CASSPGQGKNIQYF
TGTGCCAGCTCACCGGGACAGGGAAAAAACATTCAGTACTTC
>NA|TRBD1|TRBJ1-2|TRBV27
CASSTRQGNYGYTF
TGTGCCAGCAGTACCCGACAGGGCAACTATGGCTACACCTTC
>NA|TRBD1|TRBJ1-2|TRBV14
CASGQDPNYGYTF
TGTGCCAGCGGACAGGATCCTAACTATGGCTACACCTTC
>NA|TRBD2|TRBJ2-1|TRBV11-2
CASRSVAGAYNEQFF
TGTGCCAGCAGGTCGGTAGCGGGAGCCTACAATGAGCAGTTCTTC
>NA|TRBD1|TRBJ2-1|TRBV6-2/TRBV6-3
CASSLRTGGVIYEQFF
TGTGCCAGCAGTCTTAGGACAGGGGGCGTTATCTATGAGCAGTTCTTC
>few|NA|TRBJ1-1|TRBV7-2
CASSLRSRVGNTEAFF
TGTGCCAGCAGCTTAAGGTCCAGGGTCGGGAACACTGAAGCTTTCTTT
>NA|TRBD2|TRBJ2-3|TRBV6-2/TRBV6-3
CASSYSPSGGYTDTQYF
TGTGCCAGCAGTTACTCGCCTAGCGGGGGATACACAGATACGCAGTATTTT
>NA|NA|TRBJ2-5|TRBV20-1
CSARATAQETQYF
TGCAGTGCTAGGGCTACCGCACAAGAGACCCAGTACTTC
>NA|TRBD2|TRBJ2-1|TRBV27
CASRTSGNTFSYNEQFF
TGTGCCAGCAGGACTAGCGGGAATACCTTCTCCTACAATGAGCAGTTCTTC
>NA|NA|TRBJ2-7|TRBV27
CASSLPGRFGYEQYF
TGTGCCAGCAGTCTCCCAGGACGGTTTGGCTACGAGCAGTACTTC